Listed below are T cell receptor beta chains from one sample, sequenced in a study of CD8+ T cells in alopecia areata. Generated by immunoSEQ multiplex PCR, the TCRdb table keeps only in-frame clones and is missing some. In the table there are 90,000 to 150,000 clones, roughly two fifths of which are singletons. Sequences were obtained from CD4+ T cells sorted from blood. All receptors derive from a human donor with alopecia areata. Both conserved end residues are part of each CDR3. The order of the fields is V gene, J gene, clone size, D gene, CDR3 protein, CDR3 DNA. A D gene is named only where the DNA matches it firmly. Not all rows give a size; the values are once, few, many and, for expanded clones, a class.

TRBV5-4	TRBJ1-2	-	-	CASSLARQNYGYTF	TGTGCCAGCAGCTTGGCTCGGCAGAACTATGGCTACACCTTC
TRBV30	TRBJ2-6	few	-	CAWSARRGSGANVLTF	TGTGCCTGGAGCGCGAGACGTGGCTCTGGGGCCAACGTCCTGACTTTC
TRBV29-1	TRBJ2-2	-	TRBD2	CSVTGLGNTGELFF	TGCAGCGTGACCGGACTAGGCAACACCGGGGAGCTGTTTTTT
TRBV29-1	TRBJ1-1	-	-	CSGSKTGNTEAFF	TGCAGCGGGAGTAAGACAGGGAACACTGAAGCTTTCTTT
TRBV7-2	TRBJ2-7	once	-	CASSLVLLSYEQYF	TGTGCCAGCAGCTTAGTCTTGCTTTCCTACGAGCAGTACTTC
TRBV28	TRBJ1-2	-	-	CASSVQGSGYTF	TGTGCCAGCAGTGTTCAGGGCTCGGGCTACACCTTC
TRBV7-2	TRBJ1-2	-	TRBD1	CASSPLLPTGSGYTF	TGTGCCAGCAGCCCCCTGCTGCCGACAGGGTCTGGCTACACCTTC
TRBV6-5	TRBJ2-3	-	TRBD1	CASRSTGGTDTQYF	TGTGCCAGCAGGTCGACAGGGGGCACAGATACGCAGTATTTT
TRBV29-1	TRBJ1-2	-	-	CSVSGLKKGSNYGYTF	TGCAGCGTTTCCGGGCTTAAGAAGGGGAGCAACTATGGCTACACCTTC
TRBV4-3	TRBJ2-3	-	TRBD1	CASSGHRGLSDTQYF	TGCGCCAGCAGCGGGCACAGGGGGCTTTCAGATACGCAGTATTTT
TRBV11-2	TRBJ2-1	few	TRBD2	CASSAGGRGTNEQFF	TGTGCCAGCAGCGCGGGCGGGAGAGGTACCAATGAGCAGTTCTTC
TRBV2	TRBJ1-5	few	-	CASSEALRIQPQHF	TGTGCCAGCAGTGAAGCGCTACGGATTCAGCCCCAGCATTTT
TRBV30	TRBJ2-1	few	TRBD2	CAWSAGLAGGSEQFF	TGTGCCTGGAGTGCCGGACTAGCGGGAGGGTCTGAGCAGTTCTTC
TRBV7-2	TRBJ2-5	few	TRBD1	CASNGQGKETQYF	TGTGCCAGCAACGGACAGGGGAAGGAGACCCAGTACTTC
TRBV29-1	TRBJ2-5	-	TRBD2	CSVSSRGLGGETQYF	TGCAGCGTCTCTTCTAGGGGCCTGGGGGGGGAGACCCAGTACTTC
TRBV28	TRBJ1-2	-	-	CASSGESNYGYTF	TGTGCCAGCAGTGGTGAGAGTAACTATGGCTACACCTTC
TRBV29-1	TRBJ2-1	-	TRBD1	CSVETGGNYNEQFF	TGCAGCGTTGAGACAGGGGGAAACTACAATGAGCAGTTCTTC
TRBV6-6	TRBJ2-6	few	-	CASRTSGANVLTF	TGTGCCAGCCGTACTTCTGGGGCCAACGTCCTGACTTTC
TRBV7-9	TRBJ1-2	-	-	CASSLTQIAYTF	TGTGCCAGCAGCCTTACCCAAATCGCCTACACCTTC
TRBV29-1	TRBJ1-5	-	TRBD1	CSVAGTGVGQPQHF	TGCAGCGTCGCCGGGACAGGGGTTGGACAGCCCCAGCATTTT
TRBV29-1	TRBJ2-7	-	-	CSAKFLRDQKTSYEQYF	TGCAGCGCAAAATTCCTGCGCGACCAAAAGACTTCCTACGAGCAGTACTTC
TRBV7-2	TRBJ1-2	-	TRBD1	CASSPGQGRGYTF	TGTGCCAGCAGCCCTGGACAGGGCCGTGGCTACACCTTC